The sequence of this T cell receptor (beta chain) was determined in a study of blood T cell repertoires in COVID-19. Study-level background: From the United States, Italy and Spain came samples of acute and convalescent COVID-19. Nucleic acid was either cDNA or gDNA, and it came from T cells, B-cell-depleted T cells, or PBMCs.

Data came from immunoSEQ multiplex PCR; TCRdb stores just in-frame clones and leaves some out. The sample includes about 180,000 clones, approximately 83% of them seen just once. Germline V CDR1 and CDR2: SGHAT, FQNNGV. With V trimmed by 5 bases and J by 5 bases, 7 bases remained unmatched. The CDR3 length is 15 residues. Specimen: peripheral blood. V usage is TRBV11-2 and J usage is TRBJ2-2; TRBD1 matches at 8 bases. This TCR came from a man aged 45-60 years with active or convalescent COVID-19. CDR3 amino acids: CASSPGGVRTGELFF. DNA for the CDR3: TGTGCCAGCAGCCCAGGGGGCGTAAGGACCGGGGAGCTGTTTTTT.